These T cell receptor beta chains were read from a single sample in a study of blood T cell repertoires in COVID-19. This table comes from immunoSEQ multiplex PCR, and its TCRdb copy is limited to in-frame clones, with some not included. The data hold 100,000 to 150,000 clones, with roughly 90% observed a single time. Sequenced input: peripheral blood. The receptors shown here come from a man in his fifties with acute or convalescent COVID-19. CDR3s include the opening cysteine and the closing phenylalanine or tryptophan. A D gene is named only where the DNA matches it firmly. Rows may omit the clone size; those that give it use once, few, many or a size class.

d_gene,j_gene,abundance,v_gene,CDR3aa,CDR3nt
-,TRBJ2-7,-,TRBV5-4,CASSLGAGRSSYEQYF,TGTGCCAGCAGCTTGGGTGCCGGGAGAAGCTCCTACGAGCAGTACTTC
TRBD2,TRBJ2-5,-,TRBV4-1,CASSLILGLAGGSYQETQYF,TGCGCCAGCAGCCTCATCCTGGGACTAGCGGGAGGCTCGTACCAAGAGACCCAGTACTTC
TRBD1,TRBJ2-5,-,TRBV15,CATSRDRGWETQYF,TGTGCCACCAGCAGGGACAGGGGTTGGGAGACCCAGTACTTC
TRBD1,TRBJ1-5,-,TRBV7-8,CASSGYWTGGQPQHF,TGTGCCAGCAGCGGATACTGGACAGGGGGGCAGCCCCAGCATTTT
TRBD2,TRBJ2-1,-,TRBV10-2,CASSEGRASGYNEQFF,TGCGCCAGCAGTGAGGGTCGGGCTAGCGGTTACAATGAGCAGTTCTTC
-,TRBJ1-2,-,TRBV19,CASSKFDSGYGYTF,TGTGCCAGTAGTAAGTTTGACAGCGGGTATGGCTACACCTTC
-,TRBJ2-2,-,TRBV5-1,CASSFGGTNTGELFF,TGCGCCAGCAGCTTCGGAGGGACCAACACCGGGGAGCTGTTTTTT
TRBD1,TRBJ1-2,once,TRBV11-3,CASSSGQVGFGYTF,TGTGCCAGCAGCTCGGGACAGGTCGGGTTTGGCTACACCTTC
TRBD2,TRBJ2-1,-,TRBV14,CASSPFSGGEQFF,TGTGCCAGCAGCCCTTTCTCGGGAGGTGAGCAGTTCTTC
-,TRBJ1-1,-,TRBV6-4,CASREWDTEAFF,TGTGCCAGCAGGGAGTGGGACACTGAAGCTTTCTTT
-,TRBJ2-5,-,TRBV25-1,CASGSGAQYF,TGTGCCAGCGGGTCAGGGGCCCAGTACTTC
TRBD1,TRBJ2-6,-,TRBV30,CAWTAGTGVLGANVLTF,TGTGCCTGGACCGCCGGGACAGGGGTCCTCGGGGCCAACGTCCTGACTTTC
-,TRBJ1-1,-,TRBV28,CASSPTGLNTEAFF,TGTGCCAGCAGTCCAACAGGGCTGAACACTGAAGCTTTCTTT
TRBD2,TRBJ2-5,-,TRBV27,CASSPLQAILAGGHQETQYF,TGTGCCAGCAGTCCCCTCCAGGCTATACTAGCGGGAGGGCACCAAGAGACCCAGTACTTC
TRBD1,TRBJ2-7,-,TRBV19,CASSIRDRGDEQYF,TGTGCCAGTAGTATCCGGGACAGGGGGGACGAGCAGTACTTC
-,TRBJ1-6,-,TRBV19,CASTQREGLGSPLHF,TGTGCCAGTACCCAACGGGAGGGTTTGGGATCACCCCTCCACTTT
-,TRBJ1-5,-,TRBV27,CASSLVKTGGMHF,TGTGCCAGCAGCTTAGTCAAGACAGGTGGTATGCATTTT
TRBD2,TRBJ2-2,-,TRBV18,CASSPRAGLNTGELFF,TGTGCCAGCTCACCTCGAGCGGGACTAAACACCGGGGAGCTGTTTTTT
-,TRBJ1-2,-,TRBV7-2,CASSPAGHNYGYTF,TGTGCCAGCAGCCCAGCGGGACACAACTATGGCTACACCTTC
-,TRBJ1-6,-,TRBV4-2,CASSQADSPLHF,TGTGCCAGCAGCCAAGCTGATTCACCCCTCCACTTT
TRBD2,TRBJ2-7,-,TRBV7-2,CASSHRGGSPTYEQYF,TGTGCCAGCAGCCATAGGGGCGGGAGCCCTACCTACGAGCAGTACTTC
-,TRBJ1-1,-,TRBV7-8,CASSFPTGVGNTEAFF,TGTGCCAGCAGTTTTCCGACAGGAGTAGGGAACACTGAAGCTTTCTTT
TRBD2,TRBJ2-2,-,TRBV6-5,CASSRLAGGTGELFF,TGTGCCAGCAGCCGACTAGCGGGAGGAACCGGGGAGCTGTTTTTT
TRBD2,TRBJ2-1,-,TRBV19,CASSPLAGGRYNEQFF,TGTGCCAGTAGTCCTCTAGCGGGAGGCCGGTACAATGAGCAGTTCTTC
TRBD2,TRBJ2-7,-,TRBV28,CASSKPGLESYEQYF,TGTGCCAGCAGTAAACCGGGACTAGAGTCGTACGAGCAGTACTTC
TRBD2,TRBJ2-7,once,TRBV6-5,CASSYYGGGKYEQYF,TGTGCCAGCAGTTACTATGGGGGAGGGAAATACGAGCAGTACTTC
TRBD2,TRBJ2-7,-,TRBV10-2,CASSLSLAESYEQYF,TGCGCCAGCAGTCTGAGTCTAGCGGAATCCTACGAGCAGTACTTC
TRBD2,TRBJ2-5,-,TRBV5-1,CASSLEVAGQETQYF,TGCGCCAGCAGCTTGGAAGTAGCGGGACAAGAGACCCAGTACTTC